This TCR beta chain stems from a study of T cells in localized non-small cell lung cancer. Overall study results and limits: Uninvolved adjacent lung showed the highest T cell clonality, exceeding tumor. Turning up in adjacent lung were a median around 60 of the top 100 tumor clones.

Germline lookup yields CDR1 LGHNA and CDR2 YSLEER. V lost 3 bases to trimming and J lost 0 bases, with 9 bases between them. This CDR3 has 15 residues. A word on this clone: Its matching antigen is unknown.

Assay used: immunoSEQ multiplex PCR; TCRdb lists only in-frame clones, some missing. The table includes tens of thousands of clones, 90% to 95% detected once. The material was peripheral blood, obtained before any cancer treatment. The TCR originated in a woman aged 40-69 years with stage I lung adenocarcinoma. The J gene is TRBJ2-1, the V gene TRBV4-3; D is unresolved. For the CDR3, the DNA is TGCGCCAGCAGCCACACGGATAGCTCCTACAATGAGCAGTTCTTC. Translated, it gives CASSHTDSSYNEQFF.